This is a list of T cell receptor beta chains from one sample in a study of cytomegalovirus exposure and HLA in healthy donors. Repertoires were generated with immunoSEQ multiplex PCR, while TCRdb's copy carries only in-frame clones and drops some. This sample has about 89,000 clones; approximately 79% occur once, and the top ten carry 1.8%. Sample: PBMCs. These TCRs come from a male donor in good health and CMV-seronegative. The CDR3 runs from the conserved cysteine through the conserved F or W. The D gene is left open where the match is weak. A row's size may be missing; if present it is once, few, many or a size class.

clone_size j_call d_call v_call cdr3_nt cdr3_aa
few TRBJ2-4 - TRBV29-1 TGCAGCGTTGCTGCGCCCAGGGCCAAAAACATTCAGTACTTC CSVAAPRAKNIQYF
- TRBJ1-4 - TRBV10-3 TGTGCCATCAGTGCGGGGACTGAAAATGAAAAACTGTTTTTT CAISAGTENEKLFF
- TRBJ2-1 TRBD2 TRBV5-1 TGCGCCAGCAGCTTGGTTTCGCCTAGCGGGAGGCATGAGCAGTTCTTC CASSLVSPSGRHEQFF
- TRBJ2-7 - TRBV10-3 TGTGCCATCAGTGAGTCAGGGAAGAGGGACTACGAGCAGTACTTC CAISESGKRDYEQYF
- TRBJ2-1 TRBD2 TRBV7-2 TGTGCCAGCAGCCCGGGACTAGCGGAATACAATGAGCAGTTCTTC CASSPGLAEYNEQFF
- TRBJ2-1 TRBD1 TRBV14 TGTGCCAGCAGCCCCCGGGGACAGGGAGGAAGGCAGTTCTTC CASSPRGQGGRQFF
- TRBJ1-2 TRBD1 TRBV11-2 TGTGCCAGCAGCGAGACAGGGCCCTATGGCTACACCTTC CASSETGPYGYTF
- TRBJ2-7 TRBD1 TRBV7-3 TGTGCCAGCAGCTCGACAGGGGGCGAGCAGTACTTC CASSSTGGEQYF
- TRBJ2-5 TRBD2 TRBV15 TGTGCCACCAGCAGGGCTCGGGGGGGCCCCGAGACCCAGTACTTC CATSRARGGPETQYF
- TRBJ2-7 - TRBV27 TGTGCCAGCAGTTTATCCTCCGCAGGGTCATACGAGCAGTACTTC CASSLSSAGSYEQYF
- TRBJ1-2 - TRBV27 TGTGCCAGCAGGCGACTTATGGCTGATGGCTACACCTTC CASRRLMADGYTF
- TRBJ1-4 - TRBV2 TGTGCCAGCAGTGCTGGGGCAGGGAATGAAAAACTGTTTTTT CASSAGAGNEKLFF
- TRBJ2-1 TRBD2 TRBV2 TGTGCCAGCAGTGAGTTGACAGGACTAGCGGGGATGGATGAGCAGTTCTTC CASSELTGLAGMDEQFF
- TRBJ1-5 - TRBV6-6 TGTGCCAGCATGTCACAGACGTATCAGCCCCAGCATTTT CASMSQTYQPQHF
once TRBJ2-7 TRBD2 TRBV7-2 TGTGCCAGCAGCTTAACTAGCGGTTCCTACGAGCAGTACTTC CASSLTSGSYEQYF
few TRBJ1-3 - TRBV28 TGTGCCAGCAGTCCCCCGACACCTTCCTCTGGAAACACCATATATTTT CASSPPTPSSGNTIYF
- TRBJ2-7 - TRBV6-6 TGTGCCAGCAGTCGAACCCCGGACAGCACCTACGAGCAGTACTTC CASSRTPDSTYEQYF
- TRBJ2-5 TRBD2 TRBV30 TGTGCCTGGAGCGGGGGGGGTCCGTACCAAGAGACCCAGTACTTC CAWSGGGPYQETQYF
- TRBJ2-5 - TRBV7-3 TGTGCCAGCAGCTTAAAAAGGGGTGAGACCCAGTACTTC CASSLKRGETQYF
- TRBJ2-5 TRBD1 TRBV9 TGTGCCAGCAGCGTAGCTTCAGGACAGGGCCAAGAGACCCAGTACTTC CASSVASGQGQETQYF
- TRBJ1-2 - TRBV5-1 TGCGCCAGCAGTTCGACAAGAAATAACTATGGCTACACCTTC CASSSTRNNYGYTF
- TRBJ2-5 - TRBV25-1 TGTGCCAGCAGTGAATATTGGAGTAACCAAGAGACCCAGTACTTC CASSEYWSNQETQYF
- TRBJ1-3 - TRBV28 TGTGCCAGCAGTTTCGCTGGAAACACCATATATTTT CASSFAGNTIYF
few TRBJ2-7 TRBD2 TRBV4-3 TGCGCCAGCAGCCAAGATGCGGGGGGAGTGCCCTACGAGCAGTACTTC CASSQDAGGVPYEQYF
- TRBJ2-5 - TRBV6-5 TGTGCCAGCAGGACATTAGGCAAGCAAGAGACCCAGTACTTC CASRTLGKQETQYF
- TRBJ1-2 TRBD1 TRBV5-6 TGTGCCAGCAGCTTACAGGGGCCTAACTATGGCTACACCTTC CASSLQGPNYGYTF
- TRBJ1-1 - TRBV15 TGTGCCACCAGCAGACGGGACACGACTGAAGCTTTCTTT CATSRRDTTEAFF
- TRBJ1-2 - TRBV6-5 TGTGCCAGCAGTGAGAAAGACAGCTACTATGGCTACACCTTC CASSEKDSYYGYTF
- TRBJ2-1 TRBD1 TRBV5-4 TGTGCCAGCAGCCGATTCATGGGACAGGGGACCGGTAATGAGCAGTTCTTC CASSRFMGQGTGNEQFF
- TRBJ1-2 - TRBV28 TGTGCCAGCAGTTCCAGGACGGGGGAGATGTATGGCTACACCTTC CASSSRTGEMYGYTF
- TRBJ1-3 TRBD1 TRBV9 TGTGCCAGCAGCCACGTAGGGGACAGGGGAGGAAACACCATATATTTT CASSHVGDRGGNTIYF
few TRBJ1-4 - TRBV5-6 TGTGCCAGCAGCATGACATCGGGGTTGAGTGAAAAACTGTTTTTT CASSMTSGLSEKLFF
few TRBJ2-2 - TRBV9 TGTGCCAGCAGCGTAGACCTAGGGAACACCGGGGAGCTGTTTTTT CASSVDLGNTGELFF
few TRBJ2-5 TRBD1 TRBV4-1 TGCGCCAGCAGCCCAGACGAGGGGGCAGAGACCCAGTACTTC CASSPDEGAETQYF
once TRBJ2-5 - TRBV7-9 TGTGCCAGCAGCTTTCGGGAGACCCAGTACTTC CASSFRETQYF
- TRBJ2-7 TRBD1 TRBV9 TGTGCCAGCAGCACGGGACAGGGAAGAGTGGGGTCCTACGAGCAGTACTTC CASSTGQGRVGSYEQYF
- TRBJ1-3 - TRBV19 TGTGCCAGTGAGGATTGGCGGGGATACACCATATATTTT CASEDWRGYTIYF
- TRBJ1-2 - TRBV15 TGTGCCACCAGCCTAGGCACGACCTCAGGGGGCTACACCTTC CATSLGTTSGGYTF
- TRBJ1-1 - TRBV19 TGTGCCAGTAGTATAGTGGTACAGGGGAACACTGAAGCTTTCTTT CASSIVVQGNTEAFF
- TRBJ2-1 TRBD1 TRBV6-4 TGTGCCAGCAGTTTGGACAGGGACAATGAGCAGTTCTTC CASSLDRDNEQFF
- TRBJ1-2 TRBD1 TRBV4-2 TGTGCCAGCAGCCAAGAATCCGGGACAGGAGTTTACTATGGCTACACCTTC CASSQESGTGVYYGYTF
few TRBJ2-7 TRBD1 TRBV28 TGTGCCAGCAGTTTTAATCGACCCCTCCGGGACAGGGGCTACGAGCAGTACTTC CASSFNRPLRDRGYEQYF
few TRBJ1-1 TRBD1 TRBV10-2 TGCGCCAGCATTGAGCAGGGGGCCCCTCTGAACACTGAAGCTTTCTTT CASIEQGAPLNTEAFF
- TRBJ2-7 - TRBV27 TGTGCCAGCAGTCCAGTGGGCAGCGGGCCCTACGAGCAGTACTTC CASSPVGSGPYEQYF
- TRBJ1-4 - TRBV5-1 TGCGCCAGCAGCTTGATAGTAGTAGGGAGACTGTTTTTT CASSLIVVGRLFF
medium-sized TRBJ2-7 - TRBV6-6 TGTGCCAGCATCCATGAGGGGAGGGAGCAGTACTTC CASIHEGREQYF
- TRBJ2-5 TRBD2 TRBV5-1 TGCGCCAGCAGCCCTGGACTAGCGGGGATACAAGAGACCCAGTACTTC CASSPGLAGIQETQYF
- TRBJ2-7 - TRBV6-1 TGTGCCAGCAGTGAAATTTTGGCAGGGTTTGTATACGAGCAGTACTTC CASSEILAGFVYEQYF
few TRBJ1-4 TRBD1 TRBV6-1 TGTGCCAGCACCAAGGGACAGGGTGGGGAAAAACTGTTTTTT CASTKGQGGEKLFF
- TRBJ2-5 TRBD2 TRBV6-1 TGTGCCAGTGCTTATAGCGGGGATGGGACCCAGTACTTC CASAYSGDGTQYF
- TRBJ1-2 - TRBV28 TGTGCCAGCAGTTTGTCTTCGGGGGGACCCTTATCCTATGGCTACACCTTC CASSLSSGGPLSYGYTF
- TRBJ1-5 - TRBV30 TGTGCCTGGAGTTCGGAGGCAAATCAGCCCCAGCATTTT CAWSSEANQPQHF
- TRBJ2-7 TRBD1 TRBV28 TGTGCCAGCAGTTTATCCGCGACAGGGGGCTACGAGCAGTACTTC CASSLSATGGYEQYF